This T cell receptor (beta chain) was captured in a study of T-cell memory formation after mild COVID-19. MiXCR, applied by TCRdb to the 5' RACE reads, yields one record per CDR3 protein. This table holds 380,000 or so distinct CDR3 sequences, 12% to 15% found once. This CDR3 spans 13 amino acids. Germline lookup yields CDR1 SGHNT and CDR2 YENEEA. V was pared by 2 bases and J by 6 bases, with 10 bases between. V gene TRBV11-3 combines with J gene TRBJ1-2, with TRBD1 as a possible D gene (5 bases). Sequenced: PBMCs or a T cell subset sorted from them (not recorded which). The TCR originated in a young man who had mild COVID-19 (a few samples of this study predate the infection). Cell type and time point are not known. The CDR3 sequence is CASSLKGTDGYTF. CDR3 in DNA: TGTGCCAGCAGCTTAAAGGGGACGGATGGCTACACCTTC.